This T cell receptor (beta chain) came from a study of response to subunit inactivated influenza vaccine. Notes on the study in general: The authors offered the suggestion that each seasonal influenza vaccination recruits few new T cells.

This clonotype was detected a few times. Antigen specificity is unknown. The CDR3 runs to 12 residues. V was pared by 3 bases and J by 7 bases, with 12 bases between. From germline, CDR1 is SQVTM and CDR2 ANQGSEA. TCRdb processed the RT-PCR reads anew with MiXCR; each CDR3 protein has one entry. The sample yields some 850,000 distinct CDR3 sequences, roughly 18% seen once. The chain recombines TRBV29-1 with TRBJ1-2, with D unclear. Sequences were derived from PBMCs from blood, sampled 5 to 6 days after vaccination. This TCR derives from a man in his fifties who received an inactivated influenza vaccine. CDR3 sequence reads: CSVEDGGGGYTF. CDR3 coding DNA: TGCAGCGTTGAGGACGGAGGAGGTGGCTACACCTTC.